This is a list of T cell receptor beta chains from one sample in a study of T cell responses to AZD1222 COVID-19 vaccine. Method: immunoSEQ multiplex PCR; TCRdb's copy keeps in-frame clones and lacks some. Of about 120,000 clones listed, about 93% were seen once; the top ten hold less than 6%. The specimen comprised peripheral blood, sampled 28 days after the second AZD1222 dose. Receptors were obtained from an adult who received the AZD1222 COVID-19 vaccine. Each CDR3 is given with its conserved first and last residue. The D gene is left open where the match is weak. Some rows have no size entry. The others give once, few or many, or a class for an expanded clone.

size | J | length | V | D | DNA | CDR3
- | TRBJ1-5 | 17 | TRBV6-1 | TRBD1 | TGTGCCAGCAGTGGCCCAGGGGGGGACAGGTCCAATCAGCCCCAGCATTTT | CASSGPGGDRSNQPQHF
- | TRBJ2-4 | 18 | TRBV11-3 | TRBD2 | TGTGCCAGCAGCTTAGAGTTTCCCGGGAGGGTAGCCAAAAACATTCAGTACTTC | CASSLEFPGRVAKNIQYF
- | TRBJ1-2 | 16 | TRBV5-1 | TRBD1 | TGCGCCAGCAGCTACCGGGCGAGACAGGGGCTGGATGGCTACACCTTC | CASSYRARQGLDGYTF
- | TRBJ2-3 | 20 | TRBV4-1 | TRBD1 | TGCGCCAGCAGCCAGTCCTCCTACCTCGAAGGGACAGCCAGCACAGATACGCAGTATTTT | CASSQSSYLEGTASTDTQYF
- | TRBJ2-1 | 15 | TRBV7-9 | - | TGTGCCAGCAGCTTATATTGGGGAATGGACAATGAGCAGTTCTTC | CASSLYWGMDNEQFF
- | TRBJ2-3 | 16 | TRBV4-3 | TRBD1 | TGCGCCAGCAGCCAAGTTAGCAGGGGGCGAGAAGATACGCAGTATTTT | CASSQVSRGREDTQYF
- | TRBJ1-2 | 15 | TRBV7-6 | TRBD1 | TGTGCCAGCAGCTTTGGGGACAGGGCTGTCTATGGCTACACCTTC | CASSFGDRAVYGYTF
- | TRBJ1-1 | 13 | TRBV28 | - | TGTGCCAGCAGTAGACCAGCCAACACTGAAGCTTTCTTT | CASSRPANTEAFF
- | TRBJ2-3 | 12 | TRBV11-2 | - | TGTGCCAGCAGCTTAGTACTAGATACGCAGTATTTT | CASSLVLDTQYF
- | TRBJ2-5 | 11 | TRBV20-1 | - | TGCAGTGCTATCAGGGGAGAGACCCAGTACTTC | CSAIRGETQYF
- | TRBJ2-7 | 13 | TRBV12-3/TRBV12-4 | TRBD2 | TGTGCCAGCAGCGGGACTAGCCGGAACGAGCAGTACTTC | CASSGTSRNEQYF
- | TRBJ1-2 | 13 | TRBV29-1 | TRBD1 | TGCAGCGCCGGGACAGGAGGGGACTTTGGCTACACCTTC | CSAGTGGDFGYTF
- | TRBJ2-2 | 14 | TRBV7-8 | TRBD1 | TGTGCCAGCAGAGACAGGGTGAACACCGGGGAGCTGTTTTTT | CASRDRVNTGELFF
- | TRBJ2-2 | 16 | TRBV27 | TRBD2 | TGTGCCAGCAGTTGGGGACTAGCGGGAAACACCGGGGAGCTGTTTTTT | CASSWGLAGNTGELFF
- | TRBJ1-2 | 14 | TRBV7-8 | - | TGTGCCAGCAGCCCGGGGGGCAGGGATCGTGGCTACACCTTC | CASSPGGRDRGYTF
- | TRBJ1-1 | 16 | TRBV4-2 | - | TGTGCCAGCAGCCAAGTCGATCGACAGGCGTACACTGAAGCTTTCTTT | CASSQVDRQAYTEAFF
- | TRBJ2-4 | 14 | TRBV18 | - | TGTGCCAGCTCCAGTTCGGGGGGCGAGTACATTCAGTACTTC | CASSSSGGEYIQYF
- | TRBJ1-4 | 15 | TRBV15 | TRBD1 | TGTGCCACCAGCGAGTTAGGGGGACAGGGGGAAAAACTGTTTTTT | CATSELGGQGEKLFF
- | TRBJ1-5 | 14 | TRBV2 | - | TGTGCCAGCAGTGTAGAGATTAGCAATCAGCCCCAGCATTTT | CASSVEISNQPQHF
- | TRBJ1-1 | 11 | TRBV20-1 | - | TGCAGTGCCAACGAGTTGGCTGAAGCTTTCTTT | CSANELAEAFF
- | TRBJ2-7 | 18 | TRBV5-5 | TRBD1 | TGTGCCAGCAGCTTGGTGACAGGGAGTGGGTCAGGGTATTACGAGCAGTACTTC | CASSLVTGSGSGYYEQYF
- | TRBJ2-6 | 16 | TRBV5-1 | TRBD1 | TGCGCCAGCAGCACGGGACAGGGGGCAGCAACCAACGTCCTGACTTTC | CASSTGQGAATNVLTF
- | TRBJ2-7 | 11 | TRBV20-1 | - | TGCAGTGCTGCAAGTATCAACGAGCAGTACTTC | CSAASINEQYF
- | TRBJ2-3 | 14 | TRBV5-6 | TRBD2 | TGTGCCAGCAGCTTGTACGGGGGGGCTAATACGCAGTATTTT | CASSLYGGANTQYF
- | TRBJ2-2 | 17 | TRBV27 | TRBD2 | TGTGCCAGCAGTTTATATTCCAGCGGGGGCGGCACCGGGGAGCTGTTTTTT | CASSLYSSGGGTGELFF
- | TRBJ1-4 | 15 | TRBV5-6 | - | TGTGCCAGCAGCTTAACCGGGACAAATAATGAAAAACTGTTTTTT | CASSLTGTNNEKLFF
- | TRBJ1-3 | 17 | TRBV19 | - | TGTGCCAGTTCCCCGAGGGGAAGCGTCCTCTCTGGAAACACCATATATTTT | CASSPRGSVLSGNTIYF
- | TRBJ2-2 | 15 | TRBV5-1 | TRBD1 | TGCGCCAGCAGCACCGGACAGGGAAGCACCGGGGAGCTGTTTTTT | CASSTGQGSTGELFF
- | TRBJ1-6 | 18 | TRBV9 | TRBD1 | TGTGCCAGCAGCGCCACTGTCGGGACAGGGGCCGATAATTCACCCCTCCACTTT | CASSATVGTGADNSPLHF
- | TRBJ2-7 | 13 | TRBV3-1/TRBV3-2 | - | TGTGCCAGCAGCCAAGACGACTCGACCGAGCAGTACTTC | CASSQDDSTEQYF
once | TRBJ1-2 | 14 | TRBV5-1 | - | TGCGCCAGCAGCTTGGAGGGCAGCTTATATGGCTACACCTTC | CASSLEGSLYGYTF
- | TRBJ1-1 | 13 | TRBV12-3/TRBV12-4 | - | TGTGCCAGCAGTTTGAACGGGGACACTGAAGCTTTCTTT | CASSLNGDTEAFF
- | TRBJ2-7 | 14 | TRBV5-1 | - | TGCGCCAGCAGCTCTCCGCCCGGGGTCTACGAGCAGTACTTC | CASSSPPGVYEQYF
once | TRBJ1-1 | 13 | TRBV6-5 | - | TGTGCCAGCAGTTACTTCGATGGGGGGGGAGCTTTCTTT | CASSYFDGGGAFF
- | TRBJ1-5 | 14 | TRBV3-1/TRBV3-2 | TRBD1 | TGTGCCAGCAGCCAAGGGACAGGGAACCAGCCCCAGCATTTT | CASSQGTGNQPQHF
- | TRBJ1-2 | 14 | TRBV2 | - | TGTGCCAGCACCTGGGACACTCCGGACTATGGCTACACCTTC | CASTWDTPDYGYTF
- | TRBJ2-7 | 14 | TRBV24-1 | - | TGTGCCACCAGTGATTCCCGGACGGTGTACGAGCAGTACTTC | CATSDSRTVYEQYF
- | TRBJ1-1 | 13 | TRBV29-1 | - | TGCAGCGTTGAAAGGACACAAGACACTGAAGCTTTCTTT | CSVERTQDTEAFF
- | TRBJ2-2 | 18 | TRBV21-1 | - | TGTGCCAGCAGCATGCGTACTAAGCGGACTAGCGTGGCCGGGGAGCTGTTTTTT | CASSMRTKRTSVAGELFF
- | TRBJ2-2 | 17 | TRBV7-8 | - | TGTGCCAGCAGCGACGGACCGGCCAGAATCTACACCGGGGAGCTGTTTTTT | CASSDGPARIYTGELFF
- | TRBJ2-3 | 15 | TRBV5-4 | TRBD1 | TGTGCCAGCAGCCCGACAGGGGGCCCCACAGATACGCAGTATTTT | CASSPTGGPTDTQYF
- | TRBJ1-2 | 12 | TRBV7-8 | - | TGTGCCAGCAGCACCTCCAGGGATGGCTACACCTTC | CASSTSRDGYTF
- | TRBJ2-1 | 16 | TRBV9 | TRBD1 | TGTGCCAGCAGCCCTCCCCGGGGACAGGGGTACAATGAGCAGTTCTTC | CASSPPRGQGYNEQFF
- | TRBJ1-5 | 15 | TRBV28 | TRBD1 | TGTGCCAGCAGTTTACGGACAGGGGAGAATCAGCCCCAGCATTTT | CASSLRTGENQPQHF
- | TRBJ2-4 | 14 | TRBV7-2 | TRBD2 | TGTGCCAGCAACGGACTAGCGGGGGAAAACATTCAGTACTTC | CASNGLAGENIQYF
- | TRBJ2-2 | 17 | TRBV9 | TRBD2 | TGTGCCAGCAGCGCCCCCCGACTAGCGGAGTTTGACGGGGAGCTGTTTTTT | CASSAPRLAEFDGELFF
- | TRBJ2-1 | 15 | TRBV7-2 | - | TGTGCCAGCAGCCGGACCCCGGCCTCGTACAATGAGCAGTTCTTC | CASSRTPASYNEQFF
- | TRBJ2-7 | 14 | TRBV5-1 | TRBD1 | TGCGCCAGCAGCGTCGGACAGGGGGGCTACGAGCAGTACTTC | CASSVGQGGYEQYF
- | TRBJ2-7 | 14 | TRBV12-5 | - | TGTGCTAGTGGTTTGGAGACAGTTACCTACGAGCAGTACTTC | CASGLETVTYEQYF
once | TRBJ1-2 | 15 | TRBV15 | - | TGTGCCACCAGCAGAGAAATGGGGACTAACTATGGCTACACCTTC | CATSREMGTNYGYTF
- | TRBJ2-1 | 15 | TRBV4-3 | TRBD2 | TGCGCCAGCAGCCAAGAACAGCGGGGGGCTCTGGGGCAGTTCTTC | CASSQEQRGALGQFF